One sample yielded the 6 T cell receptor beta chains listed below, sequenced in a study of blood T cell repertoires in COVID-19. TCRdb keeps only in-frame clones here, not all; method: immunoSEQ multiplex PCR. The data contain about 84,000 clones, over 65% of them singletons. Sequencing was carried out using peripheral blood. These receptors originate from a man between 50 and 59 years old with active or convalescent COVID-19.

The genes are TRBV6-5 and TRBJ2-5, with 8 bases matching TRBD2. The CDR3 sequence is 13 residues long. Germline CDR1 MNHEY, CDR2 SVGAGI. V trimming: 7 bases; J trimming: 2 bases; junction bases outside the gene matches: 3. The CDR3 sequence is CASTGGGQETQYF. The CDR3, as DNA: TGTGCCAGCACCGGGGGGGGGCAAGAGACCCAGTACTTC.

The chain links TRBV4-1 to TRBJ1-6; weak D call: TRBD1 (5 bases). CDR1 and CDR2 from the germline V gene are MGHRA and YSYEKL. There are 16 residues in the CDR3. Deletions cut 4 bases from V and 4 bases from J, with 14 bases between. The CDR3 sequence: CASSPTLGGYNSPLHF. The CDR3 DNA sequence: TGCGCCAGCAGCCCGACCCTGGGGGGGTATAATTCACCCCTCCACTTT.

The genes are TRBV7-9 and TRBJ2-3; TRBD1 aligns across 9 bases. The germline CDR1 and CDR2 sequences are SEHNR and FQNEAQ (reference sequence). Trimming took 5 bases from V and 1 from J; bases not matched to a gene: 4. The CDR3 loop spans 15 amino acids. CDR3 protein: CASSPGDRGTDTQYF. CDR3 DNA: TGTGCCAGCAGCCCTGGGGACAGGGGCACAGATACGCAGTATTTT.

This rearrangement joins TRBV18 to TRBJ1-2; 12 bases are shared with TRBD1. This CDR3 is built from 15 residues. The germline V gene has CDR1 KGHSH and CDR2 LQKENI. V trimming: 3 bases; J trimming: 5 bases; junction bases outside the gene matches: 4. CDR3 amino acids: CASSPGTGGEYGYTF. CDR3 coding DNA: TGTGCCAGCTCACCCGGGACAGGGGGCGAATATGGCTACACCTTC.

The chain couples TRBV6-7 to TRBJ1-6; D not resolved. TRBV6-7 is marked as an open reading frame, function uncertain. The CDR3 has 14 amino acids. Trimming left V 10 bases short and J 7 bases short, with 17 bases between. The CDR3 sequence is CATPLTPQNSPLHF. The CDR3, as DNA: TGTGCCACCCCCTTAACACCACAGAATTCACCCCTCCACTTT.

V gene TRBV12-3 or TRBV12-4 combines with J gene TRBJ1-4; D gene unclear. V gave up 5 bases and J gave up 6 bases, with 10 bases separating them. The CDR3 is 13 residues long. The CDR3 DNA reads TGTGCCAGCAGTCGTTCCAAGCATGAAAAACTGTTTTTT. Translating it yields CASSRSKHEKLFF.